This TCR beta chain was profiled in a study of blood T cell repertoires in COVID-19. Study in general: T cells, B-cell-depleted T cells, or PBMCs provided the cDNA or gDNA that served as material.

This CDR3 comprises 16 residues. The table came from immunoSEQ multiplex PCR; TCRdb's copy has only in-frame clones and leaves some out. The sample consists of around 500,000 clones, about 85% of them appearing once. Participants had their cohort set by participant-reported clinical history. Symptom resolution, clearance, or two negative PCRs marked donors in Cohort 3 as recovered. The receptor was derived from a woman aged 55 to 70 who had recovered from COVID-19. Sequenced: PBMCs or T cells enriched from blood (not recorded which). This chain joins TRBV21-1 and TRBJ1-5. TRBV21-1 is deemed a pseudogene. The CDR3: CASSKFRGAGNQPQHF. The CDR3 DNA reads as TGTGCCAGCAGCAAATTCCGGGGGGCGGGCAATCAGCCCCAGCATTTT.